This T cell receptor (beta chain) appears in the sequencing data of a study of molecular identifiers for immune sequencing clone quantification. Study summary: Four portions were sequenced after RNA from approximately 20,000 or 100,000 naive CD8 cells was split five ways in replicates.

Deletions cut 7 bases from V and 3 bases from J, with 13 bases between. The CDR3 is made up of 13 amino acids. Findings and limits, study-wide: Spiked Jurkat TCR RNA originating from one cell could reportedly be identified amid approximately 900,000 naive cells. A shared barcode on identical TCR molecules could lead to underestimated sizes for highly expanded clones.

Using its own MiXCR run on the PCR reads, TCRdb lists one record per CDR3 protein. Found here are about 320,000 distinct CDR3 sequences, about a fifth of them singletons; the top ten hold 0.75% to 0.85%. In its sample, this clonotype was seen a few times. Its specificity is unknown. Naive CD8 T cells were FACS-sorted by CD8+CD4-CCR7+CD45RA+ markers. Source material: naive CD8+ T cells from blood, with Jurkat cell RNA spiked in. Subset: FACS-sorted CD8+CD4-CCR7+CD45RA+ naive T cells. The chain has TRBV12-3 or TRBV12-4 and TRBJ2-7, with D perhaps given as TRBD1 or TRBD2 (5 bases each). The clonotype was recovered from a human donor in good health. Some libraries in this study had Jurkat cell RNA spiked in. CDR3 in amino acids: CASTLGRNYEQYF. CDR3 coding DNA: TGTGCCAGCACCCTGGGACGGAACTACGAGCAGTACTTC.